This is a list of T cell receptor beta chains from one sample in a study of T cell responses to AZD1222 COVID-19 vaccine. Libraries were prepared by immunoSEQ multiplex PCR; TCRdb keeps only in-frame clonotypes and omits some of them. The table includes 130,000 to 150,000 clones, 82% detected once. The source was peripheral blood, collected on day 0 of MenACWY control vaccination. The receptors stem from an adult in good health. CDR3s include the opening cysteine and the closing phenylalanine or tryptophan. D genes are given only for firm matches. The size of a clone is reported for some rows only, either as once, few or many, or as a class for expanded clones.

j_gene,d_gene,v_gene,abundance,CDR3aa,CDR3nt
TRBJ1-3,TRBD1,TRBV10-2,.,CASRAPRTGSSGNTIYF,TGCGCCAGCAGGGCCCCCCGGACAGGCAGCTCTGGAAACACCATATATTTT
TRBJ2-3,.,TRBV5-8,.,CASSTGLARSTDTQYF,TGTGCCAGCAGCACCGGTTTGGCCCGTAGCACAGATACGCAGTATTTT
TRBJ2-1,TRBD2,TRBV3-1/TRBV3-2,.,CASSQDRPERGANREQFF,TGTGCCAGCAGCCAAGATCGTCCCGAGCGGGGGGCCAATCGTGAGCAGTTCTTC
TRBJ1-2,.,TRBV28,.,CASSSFYGYTF,TGTGCCAGCAGTTCCTTCTATGGCTACACCTTC
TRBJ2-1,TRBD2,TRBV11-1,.,CASSLMSSGDNEQFF,TGTGCCAGCAGCTTAATGTCTAGCGGTGACAATGAGCAGTTCTTC
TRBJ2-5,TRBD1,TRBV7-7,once,CASSLATGGQETQYF,TGTGCCAGCAGCTTAGCAACAGGGGGACAAGAGACCCAGTACTTC
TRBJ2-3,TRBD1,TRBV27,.,CASSLVGTGRTDTQYF,TGTGCCAGCAGTTTAGTTGGGACAGGGCGGACAGATACGCAGTATTTT
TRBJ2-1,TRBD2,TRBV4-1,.,CASKTQGGGNEQFF,TGCGCCAGTAAAACCCAGGGCGGGGGCAATGAGCAGTTCTTC
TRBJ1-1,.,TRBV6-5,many,CASTSNGGATEAFF,TGTGCCAGCACCTCAAACGGGGGGGCTACTGAAGCTTTCTTT
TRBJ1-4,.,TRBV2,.,CASREDSRIEKLFF,TGTGCCAGCAGGGAAGACAGTCGGATAGAAAAACTGTTTTTT
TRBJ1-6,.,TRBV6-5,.,CASSPTPNRGSPLHF,TGTGCCAGCAGTCCTACACCTAACCGAGGCTCACCCCTCCACTTT
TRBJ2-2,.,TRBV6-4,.,CASSVGPGSGELFF,TGTGCCAGCAGTGTGGGTCCGGGGTCCGGGGAGCTGTTTTTT
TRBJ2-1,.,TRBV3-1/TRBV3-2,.,CASSRDSQSHNEQFF,TGTGCCAGCAGCCGGGACTCCCAATCCCACAATGAGCAGTTCTTC
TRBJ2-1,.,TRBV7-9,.,CASSFRKENEQFF,TGTGCCAGCAGCTTTAGGAAGGAGAATGAGCAGTTCTTC
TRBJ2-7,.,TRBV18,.,CASSPTEGVSYEQYF,TGTGCCAGCTCTCCGACCGAGGGGGTCTCCTACGAGCAGTACTTC
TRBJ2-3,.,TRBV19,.,CASSRRDGGTDTQYF,TGTGCCAGTAGTAGGAGGGACGGAGGCACAGATACGCAGTATTTT
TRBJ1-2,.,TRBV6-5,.,CASKNGQSHNYGYTF,TGTGCCAGCAAGAACGGACAGAGTCATAACTATGGCTACACCTTC
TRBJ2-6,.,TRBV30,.,CAWSVWGAINSGANVLTF,TGTGCCTGGAGTGTGTGGGGGGCCATAAACTCTGGGGCCAACGTCCTGACTTTC
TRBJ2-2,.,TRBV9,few,CASSVGGGQGSDGELFF,TGTGCCAGCAGCGTTGGGGGCGGCCAGGGTAGTGACGGGGAGCTGTTTTTT
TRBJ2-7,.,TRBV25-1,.,CASSVGFGEQYF,TGTGCCAGCAGTGTGGGCTTCGGCGAGCAGTACTTC
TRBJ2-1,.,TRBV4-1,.,CASSQEVLYNEQFF,TGCGCCAGCAGCCAAGAAGTCCTCTACAATGAGCAGTTCTTC
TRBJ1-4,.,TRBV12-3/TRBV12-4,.,CASSFGLIEKLFF,TGTGCCAGCAGTTTTGGACTGATTGAAAAACTGTTTTTT
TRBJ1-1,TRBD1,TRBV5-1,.,CASSRGQGVNTEAFF,TGCGCCAGCAGCCGGGGACAGGGAGTGAACACTGAAGCTTTCTTT
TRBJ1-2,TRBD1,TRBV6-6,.,CASSYSRGQGYGYTF,TGTGCCAGCAGTTACTCGAGGGGACAGGGTTATGGCTACACCTTC
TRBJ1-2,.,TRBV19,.,CASFKEVYGYTF,TGTGCCAGTTTTAAGGAGGTCTATGGCTACACCTTC
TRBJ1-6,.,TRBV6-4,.,CASSGGYGSPLHF,TGTGCCAGCAGTGGGGGTTACGGTTCACCCCTCCACTTT
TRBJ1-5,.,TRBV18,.,CASSRSGRNQPQHF,TGTGCCAGCTCAAGATCGGGGCGCAATCAGCCCCAGCATTTT
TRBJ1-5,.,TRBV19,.,CASSISNQPQHF,TGTGCCAGTAGTATCAGCAATCAGCCCCAGCATTTT
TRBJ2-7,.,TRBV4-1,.,CASSQDITWPAASGEQYF,TGCGCCAGCAGCCAAGATATTACCTGGCCGGCGGCTTCAGGGGAGCAGTACTTC
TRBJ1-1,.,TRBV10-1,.,CASSEDRTNTEAFF,TGCGCCAGCAGTGAGGACAGGACGAACACTGAAGCTTTCTTT
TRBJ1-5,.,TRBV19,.,CASSTGALTTKHF,TGTGCCAGTAGTACGGGGGCCCTGACTACCAAACATTTT
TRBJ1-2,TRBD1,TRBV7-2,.,CASSLDPGGNYGYTF,TGTGCCAGCAGCTTAGATCCAGGGGGGAACTATGGCTACACCTTC
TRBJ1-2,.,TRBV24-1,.,CATSDAGHSYGYTF,TGTGCCACCAGTGATGCGGGACACTCATATGGCTACACCTTC
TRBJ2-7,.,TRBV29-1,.,CSVDRGDKSSYEQYF,TGCAGCGTTGACCGCGGCGATAAGAGCTCCTACGAGCAGTACTTC
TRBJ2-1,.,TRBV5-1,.,CASSLAATGSEQFF,TGCGCCAGCAGCCTTGCCGCTACAGGGAGTGAGCAGTTCTTC
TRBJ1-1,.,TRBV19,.,CASSTKRGTEAFF,TGTGCCAGTAGTACGAAGAGGGGCACTGAAGCTTTCTTT
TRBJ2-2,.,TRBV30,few,CAWSLSTGELFF,TGTGCCTGGAGTCTAAGCACCGGGGAGCTGTTTTTT
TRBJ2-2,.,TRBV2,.,CAGAGQNTGELFF,TGTGCCGGCGCGGGACAGAACACCGGGGAGCTGTTTTTT
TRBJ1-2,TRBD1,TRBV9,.,CASSQGQGNYGYTF,TGTGCCAGCAGCCAGGGACAGGGGAACTATGGCTACACCTTC
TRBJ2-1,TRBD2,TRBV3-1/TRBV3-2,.,CASSQATGLAGGLEQFF,TGTGCCAGCAGCCAAGCCACGGGACTAGCGGGGGGGCTGGAGCAGTTCTTC
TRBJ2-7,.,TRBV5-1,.,CASSPRDTSYEQYF,TGCGCCAGCAGTCCCAGGGACACATCCTACGAGCAGTACTTC
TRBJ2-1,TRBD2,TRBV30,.,CAWTRLAGVGNEQFF,TGTGCCTGGACGAGACTAGCGGGGGTAGGGAATGAGCAGTTCTTC
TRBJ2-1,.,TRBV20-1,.,CSASRAPNEQFF,TGCAGTGCTAGTCGGGCCCCCAATGAGCAGTTCTTC
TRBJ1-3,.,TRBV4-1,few,CASSQEAAGRRRVAGNTIYF,TGCGCCAGCAGCCAAGAAGCGGCAGGGAGGAGGAGGGTCGCTGGAAACACCATATATTTT
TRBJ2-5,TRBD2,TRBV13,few,CASSSAGLAGETQYF,TGTGCCAGCAGCTCCGCCGGACTAGCGGGTGAGACCCAGTACTTC
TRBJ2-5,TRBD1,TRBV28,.,CASSLYSSRTGGAQETQYF,TGTGCCAGCAGTTTATACAGTTCCAGGACAGGTGGGGCCCAAGAGACCCAGTACTTC
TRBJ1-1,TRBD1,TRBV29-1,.,CSVAEQGATEAFF,TGCAGCGTTGCAGAACAGGGGGCCACTGAAGCTTTCTTT
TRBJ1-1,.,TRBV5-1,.,CASSLHGLTQTEAFF,TGCGCCAGCAGCTTGCACGGGCTAACCCAGACTGAAGCTTTCTTT
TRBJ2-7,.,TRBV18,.,CASSPANYEQYF,TGTGCCAGCTCACCGGCGAACTACGAGCAGTACTTC
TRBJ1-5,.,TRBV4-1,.,CASSKDPRSNQPQHF,TGCGCCAGCAGCAAAGACCCTCGGAGCAATCAGCCCCAGCATTTT
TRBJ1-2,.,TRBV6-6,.,CASSSSLDGYGYTF,TGTGCCAGCAGTTCCTCTCTCGACGGCTATGGCTACACCTTC
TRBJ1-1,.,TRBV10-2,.,CASRQTDSSLTEAFF,TGCGCCAGCAGGCAGACCGACAGTTCCCTCACTGAAGCTTTCTTT
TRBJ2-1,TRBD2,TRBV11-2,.,CASSPGGAGAIYNEQFF,TGTGCCAGCAGCCCCGGGGGGGCGGGGGCGATCTACAATGAGCAGTTCTTC
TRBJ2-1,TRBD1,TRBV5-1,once,CASRPGQGRANEQFF,TGCGCCAGCAGACCGGGACAGGGAAGGGCAAATGAGCAGTTCTTC